This T cell receptor beta chain derives from a study of OX40 agonist ivuxolimab in advanced cancers. The study, taken as a whole, reports: Clonal expansion among partial responders at 0.1-3.0 mg/kg ranked near the lowest.

Assay used: immunoSEQ multiplex PCR; TCRdb lists only in-frame clones, some missing. This table holds around 58,000 clones, approximately 87% found once. Remarks on this clone: Its specificity is unknown.

CDR3 length equals 14 residues. Trimming took 0 bases from V and 1 from J, leaving 7 bases between them. Germline V lookup: CDR1 SGDLS, CDR2 YYNGEE. V usage is TRBV9 and J usage is TRBJ1-2; D gene uncertain. Sequencing was performed on CD4+ or CD8+ T cells sorted from blood, taken in a trial of the OX40 agonist ivuxolimab. The TCR sequence derives from an adult with an advanced solid tumor such as melanoma, head and neck, liver or kidney cancer. CDR3 residues: CASSVAGNNYGYTF. The DNA for the CDR3 is TGTGCCAGCAGCGTAGCCGGCAATAACTATGGCTACACCTTC.